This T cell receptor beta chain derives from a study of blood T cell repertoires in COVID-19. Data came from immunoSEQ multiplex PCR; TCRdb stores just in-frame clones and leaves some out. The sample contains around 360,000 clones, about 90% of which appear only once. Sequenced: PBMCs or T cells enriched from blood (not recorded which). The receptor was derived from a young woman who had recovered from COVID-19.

DNA for the CDR3: TGTGCCAGTAGTAATCGGGGAGGGTCAACTGAAGCTTTCTTT. This translates into CASSNRGGSTEAFF. J is TRBJ1-1 and V is TRBV19, with D hard to call. The V gene's germline CDR1 is LNHDA and CDR2 SQIVND (reference sequence). V was clipped by 4 bases and J by 5 bases, with 14 bases between them. This CDR3 contains 14 residues.